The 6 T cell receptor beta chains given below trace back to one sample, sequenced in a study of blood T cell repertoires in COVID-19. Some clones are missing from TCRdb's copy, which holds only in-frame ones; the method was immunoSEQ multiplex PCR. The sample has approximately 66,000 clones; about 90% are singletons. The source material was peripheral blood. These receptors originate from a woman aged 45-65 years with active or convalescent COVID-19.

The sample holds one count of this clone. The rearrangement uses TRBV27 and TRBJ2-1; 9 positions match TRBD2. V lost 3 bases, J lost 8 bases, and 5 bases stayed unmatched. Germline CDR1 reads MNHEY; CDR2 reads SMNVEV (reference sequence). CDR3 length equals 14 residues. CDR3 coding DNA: TGTGCCAGCAGTTTGGGGACTAGCACGGATGAGCAGTTCTTC. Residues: CASSLGTSTDEQFF.

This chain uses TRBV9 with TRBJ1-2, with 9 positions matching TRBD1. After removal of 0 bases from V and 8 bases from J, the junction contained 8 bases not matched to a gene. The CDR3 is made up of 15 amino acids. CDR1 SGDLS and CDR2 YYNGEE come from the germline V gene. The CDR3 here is CASSVGDRESAGYTF. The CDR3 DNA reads TGTGCCAGCAGCGTAGGGGACAGGGAGAGTGCCGGCTACACCTTC.

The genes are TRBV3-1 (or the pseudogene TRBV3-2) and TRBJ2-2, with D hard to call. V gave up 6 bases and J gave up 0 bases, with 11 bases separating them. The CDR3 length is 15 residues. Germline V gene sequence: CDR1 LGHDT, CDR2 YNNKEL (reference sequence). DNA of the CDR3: TGTGCCAGCAGACGCCCCAACTCGAACACCGGGGAGCTGTTTTTT. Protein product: CASRRPNSNTGELFF.

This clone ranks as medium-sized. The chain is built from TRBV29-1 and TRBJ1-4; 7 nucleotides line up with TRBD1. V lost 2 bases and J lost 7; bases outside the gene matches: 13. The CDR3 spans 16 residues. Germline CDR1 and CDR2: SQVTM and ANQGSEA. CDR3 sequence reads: CSVEFARGRPGEKLFF. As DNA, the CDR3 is TGCAGCGTTGAATTCGCCAGGGGGAGGCCTGGTGAAAAACTGTTTTTT.

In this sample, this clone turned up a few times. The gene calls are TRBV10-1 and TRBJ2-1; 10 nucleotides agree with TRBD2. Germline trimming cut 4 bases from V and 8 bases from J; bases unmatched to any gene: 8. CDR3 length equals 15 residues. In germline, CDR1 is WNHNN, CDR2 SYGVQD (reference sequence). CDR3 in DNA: TGCGCCAGCAGTGTCCAGGCTAGCGGGAGTGATGAGCAGTTCTTC. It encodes CASSVQASGSDEQFF.

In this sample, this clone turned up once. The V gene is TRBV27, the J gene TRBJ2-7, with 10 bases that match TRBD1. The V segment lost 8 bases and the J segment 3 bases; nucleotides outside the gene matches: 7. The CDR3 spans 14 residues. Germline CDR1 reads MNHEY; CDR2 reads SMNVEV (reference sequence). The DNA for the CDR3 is TGTGCCAGCCGGCTGGGACAGGGGTTCTACGAGCAGTACTTC. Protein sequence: CASRLGQGFYEQYF.